The entry below describes one T cell receptor beta chain. Sequencing used immunoSEQ multiplex PCR; TCRdb keeps in-frame clones, though not all of them. Of some 140,000 clones detected, around 97% appear once; the ten largest clones hold less than 0.55%. This CDR3 contains 12 residues. CDR1 is GTSNPN, CDR2 SVGIG, per germline (reference sequence). The record originates from a study of T cell changes during pregnancy in multiple sclerosis. The sequencing here drew on peripheral blood, taken after pregnancy. This sequence was found in a female donor with multiple sclerosis, enrolled in a pregnancy study. V gene TRBV30 combines with J gene TRBJ1-4; TRBD1 agrees at 7 bases. The DNA of the CDR3 is TGTGGAGGGGGCTGGGGTCGGGAAAAACTGTTTTTT. It encodes CGGGWGREKLFF.